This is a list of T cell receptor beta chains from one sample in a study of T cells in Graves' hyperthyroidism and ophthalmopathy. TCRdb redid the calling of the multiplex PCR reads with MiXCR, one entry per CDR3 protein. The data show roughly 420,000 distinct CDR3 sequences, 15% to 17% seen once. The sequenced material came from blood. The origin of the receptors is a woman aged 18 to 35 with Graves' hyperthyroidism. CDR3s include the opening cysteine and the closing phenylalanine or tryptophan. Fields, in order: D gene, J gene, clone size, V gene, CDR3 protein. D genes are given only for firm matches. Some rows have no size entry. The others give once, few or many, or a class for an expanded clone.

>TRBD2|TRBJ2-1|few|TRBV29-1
CSVWETSGINEQFF
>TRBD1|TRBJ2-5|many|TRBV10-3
CAISPRQGRHQETQYF
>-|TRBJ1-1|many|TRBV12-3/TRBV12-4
CASTPGPSGFEAFF
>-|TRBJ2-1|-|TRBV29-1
CSGSQGDSDNEQFF
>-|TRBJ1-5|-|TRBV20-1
CSARDWGVGNQPQHF
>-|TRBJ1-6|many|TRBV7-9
CASSLARTGGNSPLHF
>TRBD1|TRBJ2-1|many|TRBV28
CASTRDRGAVQFDEQFF
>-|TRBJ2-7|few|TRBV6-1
CASSTNRGLEQYF
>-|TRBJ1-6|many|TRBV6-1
CASTGSEESLNSPLHF
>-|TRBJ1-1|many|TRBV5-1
CASSRGPVDTEAFF
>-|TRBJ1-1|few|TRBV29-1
CSVEDPSRWAFF
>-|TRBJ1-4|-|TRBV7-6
CASSSRGGTNEKLFF
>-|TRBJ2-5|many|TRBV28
CASSSGGPQETQYF
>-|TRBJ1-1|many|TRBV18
CASSPPWDWGANTEAFF
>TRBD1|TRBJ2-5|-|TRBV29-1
CSVRLQGAQETQYF
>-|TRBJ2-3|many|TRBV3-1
CASSQDPRKATDTQYF
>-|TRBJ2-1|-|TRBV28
CASSGPYEQFF
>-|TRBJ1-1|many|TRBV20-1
CSVGGVSEAFF
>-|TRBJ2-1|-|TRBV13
CASSPPGPGYNEQFF
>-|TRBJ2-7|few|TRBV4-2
CASSQGHSTGKSSYEQYF
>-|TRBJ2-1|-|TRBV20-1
CSAEKLVYNEQFF
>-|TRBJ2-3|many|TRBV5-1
CASSLGGTDSTDTQYF
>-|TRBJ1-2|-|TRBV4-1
CASSQDRGRGQTGYGYTF
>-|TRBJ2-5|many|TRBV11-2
CASSRTQGSDETQYF
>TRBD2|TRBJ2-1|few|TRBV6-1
CASNAGGLRYNEQFF
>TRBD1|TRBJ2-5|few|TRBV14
CASSQVPYGRGYQETQYF
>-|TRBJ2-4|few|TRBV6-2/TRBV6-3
CASSYSGPNNIQYF
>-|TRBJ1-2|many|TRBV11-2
CASSLSRGAGYTF
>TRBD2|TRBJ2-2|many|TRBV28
CASSFPRGGTNTGELFF
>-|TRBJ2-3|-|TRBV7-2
CASSPSGAVPFRQYF
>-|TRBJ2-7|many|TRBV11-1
CASSAAVGGEQYF
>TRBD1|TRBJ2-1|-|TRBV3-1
CASSQGQGDEQFF
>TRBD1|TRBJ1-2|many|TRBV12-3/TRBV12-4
CASSPGQGKGRYGYTF
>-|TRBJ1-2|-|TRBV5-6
CASSLGPQPSYGYTF
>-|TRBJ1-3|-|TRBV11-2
CASSLAGNSYSGNTIYF
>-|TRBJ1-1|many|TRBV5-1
CASSLDRVVNTEAFF
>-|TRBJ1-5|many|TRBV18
CASSKGQTNQPQHF
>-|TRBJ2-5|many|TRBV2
CASSAGEETQYF
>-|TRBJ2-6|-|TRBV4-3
CASSQEGSGANVLTF
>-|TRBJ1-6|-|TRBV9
CASSVEEGRTSPLHF
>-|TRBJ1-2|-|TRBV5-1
CASSSGTFFTF
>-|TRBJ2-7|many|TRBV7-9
CASSRDRNTYEQYF
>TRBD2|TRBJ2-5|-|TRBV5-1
CASSSGGGRETQYF
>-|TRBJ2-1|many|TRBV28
CASSPRVYNEQFF
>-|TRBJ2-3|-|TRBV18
CASILTRGTDTQYF
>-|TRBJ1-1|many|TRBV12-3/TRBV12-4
CASSLTENTEAFF
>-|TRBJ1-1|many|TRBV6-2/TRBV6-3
CASRYSLLTEAFF
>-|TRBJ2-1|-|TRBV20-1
CSAQLGERRGDEQFF
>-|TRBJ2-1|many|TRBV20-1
CSAHPQSHEQFF
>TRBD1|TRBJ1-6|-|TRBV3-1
CASSPEPGQGSSSPLHF
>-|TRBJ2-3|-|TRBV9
CARNRVSTDTQYF
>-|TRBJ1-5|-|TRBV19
CASSTSSLSPQHF
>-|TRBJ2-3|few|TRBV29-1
CSVVPGVWTDTQYF
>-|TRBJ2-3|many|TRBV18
CASSPKARVISTDTQYF
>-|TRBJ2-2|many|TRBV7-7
CASSKAPRGTGELFF
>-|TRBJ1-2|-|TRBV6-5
CASSSAVRRGLGYTF
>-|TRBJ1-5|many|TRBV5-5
CASSLREGSQPQHF
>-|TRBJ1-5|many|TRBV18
CASSQSGGAQPQHF